A single sample is the source of the 30 T cell receptor beta chains below, sequenced in a study of blood T cell repertoires in COVID-19. Only in-frame clones appear in the TCRdb table, and some are missing; sequencing was by immunoSEQ multiplex PCR. The sample includes about 100,000 clones, about 80% seen only once; the top ten take around 29%. Sequencing used peripheral blood. These receptors were collected from a man in his sixties or seventies with active or convalescent COVID-19.

The J gene is TRBJ1-2, the V gene TRBV28; D not resolved. The CDR3 loop spans 13 amino acids. Germline assignment: CDR1 MDHEN and CDR2 SYDVKM. The V and J ends lost 10 bases and 2 bases respectively, with 14 bases between them. The CDR3, as DNA: TGTGCCATCCACCAAACGGAGAACTATGGCTACACCTTC. It yields the protein CAIHQTENYGYTF.

The chain recombines TRBV2 with TRBJ1-1, with TRBD1 as a possible D gene (5 bases). Per the germline V gene, CDR1 is SNHLY and CDR2 is FYNNEI. The germline V and J ends were trimmed by 2 bases and 1 base, with 17 bases remaining between them. The CDR3 contains 17 residues. The CDR3 DNA follows: TGTGCCAGCAGTGAATCAATGGGGCGCGTCGGGAACACTGAAGCTTTCTTT. The encoded protein is CASSESMGRVGNTEAFF.

The J gene is TRBJ2-1, the V gene TRBV5-4, with D possibly matching TRBD1 (5 bases). The CDR3 has 13 amino acids. V gave up 4 bases and J gave up 12 bases, with 17 bases separating them. Per germline, CDR1 SGHNT and CDR2 YYREEE (reference sequence). The CDR3 loop reads CASSPHGPQGQFF. Here the CDR3 DNA reads TGTGCCAGCAGCCCTCATGGGCCCCAGGGGCAGTTCTTC.

The rearrangement uses TRBV11-3 and TRBJ2-2, with TRBD1 matching 8 bases. J lost 7 bases, V lost 2 bases, and 6 bases had no gene match. The CDR3 spans 15 residues. The germline V gene encodes CDR1 SGHNT and CDR2 YENEEA. DNA for the CDR3: TGTGCCAGCAGCTTAATCCGGACAGGGAACGGGGAGCTGTTTTTT. Protein product: CASSLIRTGNGELFF.

Comments on this clone: One base away lies a much larger clone, so this may be a sequencing read error. V is TRBV6-5 and J is TRBJ1-1; 7 nucleotides agree with TRBD1. Germline values: CDR1 MNHEY, CDR2 SVGAGI. V shed 6 bases and J 0 bases; nucleotides not matched to a gene: 4. The CDR3 is 14 amino acids. CDR3 protein: CASSLGQMNTEAFF. The CDR3 nucleotides are TGTGCCAGCAGCTTGGGACAGATGAACACTGAAGCTTTCTTT.

The V and J genes are TRBV27 and TRBJ1-2, with a weak D call TRBD1 (6 bases). The V end lost 2 bases, the J end lost 2 bases, and 6 bases lay between the germline ends. The CDR3 is 13 residues long. Germline CDR1 reads MNHEY; CDR2 reads SMNVEV (reference sequence). For the CDR3, the DNA is TGTGCCAGCAGTTTAACAGGGAACTATGGCTACACCTTC. This encodes CASSLTGNYGYTF.

The chain joins TRBV7-2 to TRBJ1-5, with 11 nucleotides matching TRBD1. The CDR3 runs 14 residues. Trimming took 4 bases from V and 7 from J; bases not matched to a gene: 3. The germline V gene encodes CDR1 SGHTA and CDR2 FQGNSA. The CDR3 loop reads CASSSGQGVQPQHF. The DNA of the CDR3 is TGTGCCAGCAGCTCGGGACAGGGGGTACAGCCCCAGCATTTT.

This clone has a single count. The chain couples TRBV5-4 to TRBJ2-5; tentatively, D is TRBD1 (6 bases). Trimming stripped 4 bases from V and 5 bases from J, with 15 bases between. This CDR3 region has 14 residues. Germline V CDR1 and CDR2: SGHNT, YYREEE (reference sequence). CDR3 coding DNA: TGTGCCAGCAGCCTACAGGGTGTTGGGGAGACCCAGTACTTC. Protein product: CASSLQGVGETQYF.

In this sample, this clone turned up once. The gene calls are TRBV6-2 or TRBV6-3 and TRBJ1-2; D possibly corresponds to TRBD1 (6 bases). There are 16 residues in the CDR3. Deletions cut 4 bases from V and 6 bases from J, with 21 bases between. Germline values: CDR1 MNHEY, CDR2 SVGEGT. Here the CDR3 reads CASSLLQGFLMDGYTF. For the CDR3, the DNA is TGTGCCAGCAGTTTGTTACAGGGTTTCCTAATGGATGGCTACACCTTC.

There are a few counts of this clone. This chain connects TRBV19 to TRBJ2-7, with TRBD1 matching over 7 bases. This CDR3 has 15 residues. Germline CDR1 is LNHDA and CDR2 is SQIVND (reference sequence). Trimming at V came to 4 bases and at J to 2 bases, leaving 8 bases not matched to a gene. The CDR3 sequence is CASSTTGQQTYEQYF. Here the CDR3 DNA reads TGTGCCAGTAGTACCACGGGACAGCAAACCTACGAGCAGTACTTC.

V usage is TRBV4-2 and J usage is TRBJ2-6; maybe TRBD1 (5 bases). CDR3 size: 15 residues. The V gene's germline CDR1 is LGHNA and CDR2 YNFKEQ. V lost 7 bases to trimming and J lost 1 base, with 11 bases between them. The CDR3 spells CASTGPGSGANVLTF. As DNA, the CDR3 is TGTGCCAGCACCGGACCAGGGTCTGGGGCCAACGTCCTGACTTTC.

The chain joins TRBV19 to TRBJ1-1, with D maybe TRBD1 (5 bases). Trimming pared 5 bases from V and 6 bases from J, leaving 19 bases between. Germline values: CDR1 LNHDA, CDR2 SQIVND (reference sequence). This CDR3 is 15 amino acids long. The CDR3 nucleotides are TGTGCCAGTAGTGTCCCCATTATTTCGGGGGCTGAAGCTTTCTTT. Its protein product is CASSVPIISGAEAFF.

The genes are TRBV6-5 and TRBJ2-3; 11 bases fit TRBD1. Germline CDR1 reads MNHEY; CDR2 reads SVGAGI. J lost 2 bases, V lost 8 bases, and 3 bases had no gene match. The CDR3 covers 14 residues. The CDR3 DNA reads TGTGCCAGCGGACAGGGGGCAAACACAGATACGCAGTATTTT. This encodes CASGQGANTDTQYF.

The V call is TRBV15, the J call TRBJ1-6; D unresolved. CDR3 length: 14 amino acids. V lost 0 bases and J lost 8, with 8 bases in between. In germline, CDR1 is LNHNV, CDR2 YYDKDF (reference sequence). DNA of the CDR3: TGTGCCACCAGCAGAGATGAGGGAGATTCACCCCTCCACTTT. Protein: CATSRDEGDSPLHF.

This chain connects TRBV14 to TRBJ2-7, with TRBD1 identical over 7 bases. V lost 0 bases and J lost 3; bases outside the gene matches: 5. Germline loops: CDR1 SGHDN, CDR2 FVKESK. The CDR3 has 15 amino acids. The CDR3 DNA sequence: TGTGCCAGCAGCCAAGATGAGACAGGGAGCTACGAGCAGTACTTC. This gives the protein CASSQDETGSYEQYF.

This sequence joins TRBV2 and TRBJ2-2, with 9 bases aligning to TRBD1. CDR1 and CDR2 (germline): SNHLY, FYNNEI. Trimming took 4 bases from V and 7 from J; bases not matched to a gene: 13. The CDR3 length is 17 residues. The CDR3 bases are TGTGCCAGCAGTGGAAGCAGAGGGACAGGGATAATCGGGGAGCTGTTTTTT. It encodes CASSGSRGTGIIGELFF.

The CDR3 DNA follows: TGTGCCAGCAGTTCCCTAGGCGATAGCACAGATACGCAGTATTTT. Translated, it gives CASSSLGDSTDTQYF. The rearrangement joins TRBV28 to TRBJ2-3, with D unclear. V shed 4 bases and J shed 0 bases, with 11 bases lying between them. The CDR3 has 15 amino acids. CDR1 MDHEN and CDR2 SYDVKM come from the germline V gene.

On this clone itself: Sequence at one end of the junction differs from germline and may be a read error. This chain joins TRBV7-7 and TRBJ2-2; the match to TRBD2 covers 7 bases. The CDR3 spans 18 residues. Germline-derived CDR1 and CDR2 are SSHAT and FNYEAQ (reference sequence). The CDR3 nucleotides read TGTGCTAGCAGCTTATTCCCTACTACTAGCGTCGGCACCGGGGAGCTGTTTTTT. Encoded protein: CASSLFPTTSVGTGELFF.

The CDR3 loop is CASSLAGKIGGPPNYEQYF. The DNA of the CDR3 is TGTGCCAGCAGCTTAGCCGGAAAGATCGGGGGGCCCCCAAACTACGAGCAGTACTTC. This chain connects TRBV7-7 to TRBJ2-7; D is perhaps TRBD2 (7 bases). Between the trimmed V and J ends, which lost 0 bases and 3 bases, there was a span of 24 bases. CDR3 length equals 19 residues. Germline V gives CDR1 SSHAT, CDR2 FNYEAQ (reference sequence).

This chain connects TRBV4-1 to TRBJ2-1; the D gene is possibly TRBD2 (5 bases). V lost 1 base, J lost 6 bases, and 16 bases lay in between. CDR1 and CDR2 from the germline V gene are MGHRA and YSYEKL. The CDR3 is 16 amino acids. The CDR3 DNA sequence: TGCGCCAGCAGCCAAGGGCGAGGACTCCCTCTCAATGAGCAGTTCTTC. Translated, it gives CASSQGRGLPLNEQFF.

The gene calls are TRBV2 and TRBJ1-1; 12 bases map to TRBD1. This CDR3 is built from 13 residues. Trimming cost V 8 bases and J 11 bases; bases outside gene matches: 9. CDR1 and CDR2 from the germline V gene are SNHLY and FYNNEI. The CDR3 loop reads CASGGQGARVAFF. CDR3 sequence (DNA): TGTGCCAGCGGGGGACAGGGGGCCCGGGTGGCTTTCTTT. Complete variable domain (other parts from reference TRBV2 and TRBJ1-1): EPEVTQTPSHQVTQMGQEVILRCVPISNHLYFYWYRQILGQKVEFLVSFYNNEISEKSEIFDDQFSVERPDGSNFTLKIRSTKLEDSAMYFCASGGQGARVAFFGQGTRLTVV.

The DNA for the CDR3 is TGTGCCAGCAGTTACTCTAGCGGGAGCTACAATGAGCAGTTCTTC. Its translation is CASSYSSGSYNEQFF. The V and J genes are TRBV6-5 and TRBJ2-1, with 9 bases identical to TRBD2. The CDR3 length is 15 residues. Germline V gene lookup returns CDR1 MNHEY and CDR2 SVGAGI. V lost 0 bases and J lost 3; bases outside the gene matches: 0.

This clone has more than one count but fewer than ten. V usage is TRBV5-1 and J usage is TRBJ2-3; perhaps TRBD1 as D (5 bases). The V gene's germline CDR1 is SGHRS and CDR2 YFSETQ. The CDR3 extends over 15 amino acids. V was trimmed by 0 bases and J by 4 bases, leaving 12 bases between them. The CDR3 nucleotides read TGCGCCAGCAGCTTGGAGGGCCTAGGGGCAGATACGCAGTATTTT. This translates into CASSLEGLGADTQYF.

This chain uses TRBV27 with TRBJ2-3; 8 bases agree with TRBD2. The germline CDR1 and CDR2 sequences are MNHEY and SMNVEV (reference sequence). The trim removed 5 bases at V and 6 bases at J, leaving 10 bases unmatched. CDR3 length equals 15 residues. Written as DNA, the CDR3 is TGTGCCAGCAGTCTAGGCGGGGGGAGAGGGGATACGCAGTATTTT. This translates into CASSLGGGRGDTQYF.

This rearrangement joins TRBV19 to TRBJ2-5, with TRBD2 identical over 13 bases. The ends lost 9 bases at V and 3 bases at J; junction bases unmatched: 7. The CDR3 is 15 amino acids. The germline V gene encodes CDR1 LNHDA and CDR2 SQIVND (reference sequence). The CDR3 sequence: CASAGLAGTKETQYF. DNA of the CDR3: TGTGCCAGCGCGGGACTAGCGGGGACGAAAGAGACCCAGTACTTC. Using reference TRBV19 and TRBJ2-5 for the parts outside the CDR3, the full variable domain is DGGITQSPKYLFRKEGQNVTLSCEQNLNHDAMYWYRQDPGQGLRLIYYSQIVNDFQKGDIAEGYSVSREKKESFPLTVTSAQKNPTAFYLCASAGLAGTKETQYFGPGTRLLVL.

This clone was seen just once. This rearrangement joins TRBV7-9 to TRBJ1-4; 7 bases align to TRBD1. CDR1 is SEHNR and CDR2 is FQNEAQ in the germline V gene (reference sequence). Trimming at V came to 5 bases and at J to 4 bases, leaving 10 bases not matched to a gene. The CDR3 length is 16 residues. As DNA, the CDR3 is TGTGCCAGCAGCCCAAGGGGGACAGCGATTAATGAAAAACTGTTTTTT. Amino acid sequence: CASSPRGTAINEKLFF. The full variable domain, in which reference TRBV7-9 and TRBJ1-4 provide the parts outside the CDR3, is DTGVSQNPRHKITKRGQNVTFRCDPISEHNRLYWYRQTLGQGPEFLTYFQNEAQLEKSRLLSDRFSAERPKGSFSTLEIQRTEQGDSAMYLCASSPRGTAINEKLFFGSGTQLSVL.

The V gene is TRBV28, the J gene TRBJ1-2, with D unresolved. The CDR3 contains 17 residues. V was shortened by 4 bases and J by 2 bases, with 20 bases between the two germline ends. CDR1 MDHEN and CDR2 SYDVKM come from the germline V gene. CDR3 loop: CASSSAGKQDLNYGYTF. CDR3 DNA: TGTGCCAGCAGTTCGGCTGGTAAGCAGGATCTCAACTATGGCTACACCTTC.

The gene calls are TRBV29-1 and TRBJ1-1; D uncertain. Trimming removed 5 bases at V and 7 bases at J, with 11 bases between. This CDR3 has 11 amino acids. Germline V gene sequence: CDR1 SQVTM, CDR2 ANQGSEA. The CDR3 here is CSVIEQSEAFF. Here the CDR3 DNA reads TGCAGCGTTATTGAACAGAGTGAAGCTTTCTTT.

The chain joins TRBV12-3 or TRBV12-4 to TRBJ2-3, with TRBD2 as a possible D gene (6 bases). Trimming shortened V by 6 bases and J by 0 bases, and 7 bases separated the two germline ends. This CDR3 has 13 residues. The CDR3 DNA reads as TGTGCCAGCAGGCGGGACAGCACAGATACGCAGTATTTT. It codes for CASRRDSTDTQYF.

The chain combines TRBV28 with TRBJ2-1, with TRBD2 identical over 16 bases. The V gene's germline CDR1 is MDHEN and CDR2 SYDVKM. The ends lost 8 bases at V and 7 bases at J; junction bases unmatched: 2. CDR3 size: 14 residues. The CDR3 spells CASGTSGGVNEQFF. As DNA, the CDR3 is TGTGCCAGCGGGACTAGCGGGGGGGTAAATGAGCAGTTCTTC.